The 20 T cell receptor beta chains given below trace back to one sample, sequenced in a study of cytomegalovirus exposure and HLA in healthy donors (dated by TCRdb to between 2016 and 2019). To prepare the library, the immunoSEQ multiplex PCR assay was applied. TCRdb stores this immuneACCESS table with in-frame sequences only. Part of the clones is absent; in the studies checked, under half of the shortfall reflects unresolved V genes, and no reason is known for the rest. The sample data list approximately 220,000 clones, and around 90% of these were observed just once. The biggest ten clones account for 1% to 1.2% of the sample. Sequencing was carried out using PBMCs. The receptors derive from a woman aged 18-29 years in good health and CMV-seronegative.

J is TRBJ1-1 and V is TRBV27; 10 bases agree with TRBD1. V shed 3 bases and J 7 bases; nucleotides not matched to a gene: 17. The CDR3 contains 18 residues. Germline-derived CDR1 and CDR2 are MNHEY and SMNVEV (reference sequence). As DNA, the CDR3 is TGTGCCAGCAGTTTTCACCCAGGACAGGGGGGGGAAACGCGTGAAGCTTTCTTT. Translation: CASSFHPGQGGETREAFF.

As DNA, the CDR3 is TGTGCCAGCAGCTTGAGGCTAGCGGGAGTAAGAGGGGGAGAGACCCAGTACTTC. Translation: CASSLRLAGVRGGETQYF. This chain connects TRBV5-6 to TRBJ2-5; 10 nucleotides agree with TRBD2. CDR1 SGHDT and CDR2 YYEEEE come from the germline V gene. V dropped 1 base and J dropped 4; count of bases not matched to a gene: 13. The CDR3 has 18 residues. Drawing the rest from reference TRBV5-6 and TRBJ2-5, the complete variable domain is DAGVTQSPTHLIKTRGQQVTLRCSPKSGHDTVSWYQQALGQGPQFIFQYYEEEERQRGNFPDRFSGHQFPNYSSELNVNALLLGDSALYLCASSLRLAGVRGGETQYFGPGTRLLVL.

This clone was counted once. DNA for the CDR3: TGTGCCAGCAGTTTTCAGGGTTGGGGAGAAAAACTGTTTTTT. This gives the protein CASSFQGWGEKLFF. The J gene is TRBJ1-4, the V gene TRBV6-5; weak D call: TRBD1 (5 bases). The CDR3 loop spans 14 amino acids. V was pared by 4 bases and J by 8 bases, with 14 bases between. Germline assignment: CDR1 MNHEY and CDR2 SVGAGI.

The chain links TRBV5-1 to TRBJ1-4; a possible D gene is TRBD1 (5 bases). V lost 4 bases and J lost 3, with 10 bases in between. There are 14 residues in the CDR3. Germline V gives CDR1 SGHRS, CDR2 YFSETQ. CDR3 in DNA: TGCGCCAGCAGCCGACAGCTGCCTAATGAAAAACTGTTTTTT. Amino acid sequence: CASSRQLPNEKLFF.

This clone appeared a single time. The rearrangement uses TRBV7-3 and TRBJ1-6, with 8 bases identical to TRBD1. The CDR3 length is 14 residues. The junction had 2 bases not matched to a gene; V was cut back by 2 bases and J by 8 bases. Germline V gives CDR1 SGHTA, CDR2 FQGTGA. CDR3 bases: TGTGCCAGCAGCTTAGCGGGACAGGATTCACCCCTCCACTTT. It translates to CASSLAGQDSPLHF.

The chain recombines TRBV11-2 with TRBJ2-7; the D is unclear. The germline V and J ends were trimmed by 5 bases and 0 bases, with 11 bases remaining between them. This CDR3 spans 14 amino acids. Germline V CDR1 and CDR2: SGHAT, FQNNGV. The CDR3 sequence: CASSPTGSSYEQYF. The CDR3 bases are TGTGCCAGCAGCCCCACGGGTAGCTCCTACGAGCAGTACTTC.

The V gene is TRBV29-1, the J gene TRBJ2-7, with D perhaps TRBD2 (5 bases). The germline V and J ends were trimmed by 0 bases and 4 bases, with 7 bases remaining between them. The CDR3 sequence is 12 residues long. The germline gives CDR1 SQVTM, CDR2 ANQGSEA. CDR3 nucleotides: TGCAGCGTTGAAGATGCGGGTTACGAGCAGTACTTC. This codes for CSVEDAGYEQYF.

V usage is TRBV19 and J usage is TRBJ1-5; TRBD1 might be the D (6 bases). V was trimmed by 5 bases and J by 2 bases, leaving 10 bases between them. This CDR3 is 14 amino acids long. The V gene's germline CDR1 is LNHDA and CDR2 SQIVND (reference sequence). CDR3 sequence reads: CASSQGTGNQPQHF. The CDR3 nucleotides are TGTGCCAGTAGTCAGGGGACCGGCAATCAGCCCCAGCATTTT.

The CDR3 sequence is CASSMDRGVTDTQYF. CDR3 nucleotides: TGTGCCAGTAGTATGGACAGGGGGGTCACAGATACGCAGTATTTT. The V call is TRBV19, the J call TRBJ2-3; 10 bases fit TRBD1. J gave up 2 bases and V 3 bases, and 2 bases lay outside the gene matches. The CDR3 is made up of 15 amino acids. The germline gives CDR1 LNHDA, CDR2 SQIVND (reference sequence).

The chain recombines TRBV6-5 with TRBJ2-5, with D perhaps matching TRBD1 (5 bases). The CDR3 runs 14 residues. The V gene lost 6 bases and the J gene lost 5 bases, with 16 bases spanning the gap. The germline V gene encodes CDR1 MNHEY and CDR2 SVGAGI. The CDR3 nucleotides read TGTGCCAGCAGCCCCTCTAGGGGTCGGGAGACCCAGTACTTC. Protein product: CASSPSRGRETQYF.

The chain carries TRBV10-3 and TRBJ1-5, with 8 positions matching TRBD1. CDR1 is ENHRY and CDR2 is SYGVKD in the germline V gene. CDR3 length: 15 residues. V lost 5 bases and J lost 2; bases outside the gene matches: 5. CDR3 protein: CAISTGGSGNQPQHF. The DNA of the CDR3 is TGTGCCATCAGTACAGGGGGAAGCGGCAATCAGCCCCAGCATTTT.

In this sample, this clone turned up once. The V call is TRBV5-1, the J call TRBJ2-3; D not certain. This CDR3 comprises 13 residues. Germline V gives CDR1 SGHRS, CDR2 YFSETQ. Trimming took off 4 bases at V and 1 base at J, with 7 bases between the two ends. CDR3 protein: CASSTGGTDTQYF. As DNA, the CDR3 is TGCGCCAGCAGCACTGGAGGCACAGATACGCAGTATTTT.

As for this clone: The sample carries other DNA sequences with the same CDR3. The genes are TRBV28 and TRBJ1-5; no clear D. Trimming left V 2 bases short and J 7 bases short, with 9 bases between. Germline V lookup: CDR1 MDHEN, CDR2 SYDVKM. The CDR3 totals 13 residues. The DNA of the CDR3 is TGTGCCAGCAGTTTAAGCGGGGTCCAGCCCCAGCATTTT. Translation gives CASSLSGVQPQHF.

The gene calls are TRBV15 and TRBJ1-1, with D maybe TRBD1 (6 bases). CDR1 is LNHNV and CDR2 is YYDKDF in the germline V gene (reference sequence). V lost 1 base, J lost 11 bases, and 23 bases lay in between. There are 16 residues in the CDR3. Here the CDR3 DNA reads TGTGCCACCAGCAGAGCCCCTGCGACAGGTTCCCTGGAGGCTTTCTTT. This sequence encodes CATSRAPATGSLEAFF.

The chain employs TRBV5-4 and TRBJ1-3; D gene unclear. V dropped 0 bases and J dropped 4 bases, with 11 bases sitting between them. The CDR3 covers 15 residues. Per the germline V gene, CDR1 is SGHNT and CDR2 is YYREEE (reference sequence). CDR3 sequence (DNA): TGTGCCAGCAGCTTGGAAGTGTATGGCGGAAACACCATATATTTT. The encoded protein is CASSLEVYGGNTIYF.

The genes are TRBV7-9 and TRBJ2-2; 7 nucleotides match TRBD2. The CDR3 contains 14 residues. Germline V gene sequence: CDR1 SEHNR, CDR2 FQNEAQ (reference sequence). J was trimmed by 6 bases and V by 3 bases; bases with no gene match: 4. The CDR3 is CASSFLGGAGELFF. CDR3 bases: TGTGCCAGCAGCTTTCTGGGAGGGGCCGGGGAGCTGTTTTTT.

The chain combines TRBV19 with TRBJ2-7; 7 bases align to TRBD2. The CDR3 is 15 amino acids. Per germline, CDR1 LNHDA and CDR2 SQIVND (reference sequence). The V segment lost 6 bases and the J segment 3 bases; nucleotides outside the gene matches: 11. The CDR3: CASRPGLESVYEQYF. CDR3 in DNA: TGTGCCAGTAGACCCGGACTAGAGTCTGTCTACGAGCAGTACTTC.

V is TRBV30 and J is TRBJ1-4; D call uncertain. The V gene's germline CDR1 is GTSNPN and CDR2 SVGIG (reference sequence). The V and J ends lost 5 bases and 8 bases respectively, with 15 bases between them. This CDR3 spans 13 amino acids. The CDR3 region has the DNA TGTGCCTGGTCGGGAGGAGGAGGCGAAAAACTGTTTTTT. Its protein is CAWSGGGGEKLFF.

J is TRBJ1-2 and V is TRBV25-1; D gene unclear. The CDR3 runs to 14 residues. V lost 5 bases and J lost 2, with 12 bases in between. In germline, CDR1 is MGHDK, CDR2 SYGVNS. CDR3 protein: CASSRSGGNYGYTF. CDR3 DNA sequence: TGTGCCAGCAGTCGGTCGGGAGGGAACTATGGCTACACCTTC.

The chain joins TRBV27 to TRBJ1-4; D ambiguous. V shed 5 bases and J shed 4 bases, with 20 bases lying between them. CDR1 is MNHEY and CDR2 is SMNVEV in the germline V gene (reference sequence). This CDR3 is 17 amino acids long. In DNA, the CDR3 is TGTGCCAGCAGTCCGAGAGATGAAGCCTTTGGTAATGAAAAACTGTTTTTT. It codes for CASSPRDEAFGNEKLFF.